One and the same sample provided the 29 T cell receptor beta chains below, sequenced in a study of Graves' ophthalmopathy and Graves' hyperthyroidism. The authors amplified TCR beta CDR3 regions, and they did so from RNA transcripts for repertoire sequencing. HTBI-primed first-round RT-PCR preceded second-round multiplex PCR. Via MiXCR, TCRdb re-called the multiplex PCR reads, giving one row per CDR3 protein. The table shows about half a million distinct CDR3 sequences, with about 15% occurring only once. The source material was blood. These receptors were obtained from a woman in her twenties or thirties with Graves' ophthalmopathy.

The chain uses TRBV4-2 and TRBJ1-5, with a possible D match to TRBD1 (5 bases). In germline, CDR1 is LGHNA, CDR2 YNFKEQ. The CDR3 length is 15 residues. The V end was cut by 4 bases, the J end by 8 bases, with 18 bases between. In DNA, the CDR3 is TGTGCCAGCAGCCGCACGCAGGGATCCTTCGAGCCCCAGCATTTT. It translates to CASSRTQGSFEPQHF.

In this sample, this clonotype turned up many times. The chain links TRBV15 to TRBJ1-1; D is perhaps TRBD1 (5 bases). Trimming cost V 5 bases and J 11 bases, with 21 bases left between them. Looked up from germline, CDR1 is LNHNV and CDR2 is YYDKDF (reference sequence). This CDR3 spans 14 amino acids. CDR3 amino acids: CATSLRSGTARAFF. The CDR3 bases are TGTGCCACCAGCTTAAGATCCGGGACCGCGAGGGCTTTCTTT. Variable domain in full (rest from reference TRBV15 and TRBJ1-1): DAMVIQNPRYQVTQFGKPVTLSCSQTLNHNVMYWYQQKSSQAPKLLFHYYDKDFNNEADTPDNFQSRRPNTSFCFLDIRSPGLGDTAMYLCATSLRSGTARAFFGQGTRLTVV.

This clonotype was detected a few times. J is TRBJ2-4 and V is TRBV4-1; D perhaps matches TRBD2 (7 bases). V gave up 0 bases and J gave up 3 bases, with 18 bases separating them. This CDR3 comprises 18 residues. In germline, CDR1 is MGHRA, CDR2 YSYEKL. CDR3 in amino acids: CASSQDLGGGIGKNIQYF. The DNA of the CDR3 is TGCGCCAGCAGCCAAGATCTAGGGGGGGGGATAGGCAAAAACATTCAGTACTTC.

In this sample, this clonotype turned up many times. The chain has TRBV12-3 or TRBV12-4 and TRBJ2-2; D not resolved. The ends were cut back, 1 base at V and 5 bases at J, with 11 bases in the middle. The length of the CDR3 is 15 residues. CDR3 sequence (DNA): TGTGCCAGCAGTTTAGGCCAGAGGTGGACCGGGGAGCTGTTTTTT. This codes for CASSLGQRWTGELFF.

About this clonotype: One end of the junction fails to match germline, which may point to a read error. The CDR3 loop is CASGTSGGWETKYF. The CDR3 DNA reads TGTGCCAGCGGGACTAGCGGGGGGTGGGAGACCAAGTACTTC. The rearrangement uses TRBV6-1 and TRBJ2-5, with 15 positions matching TRBD2. The CDR3 is 14 residues long. In germline, CDR1 is MNHNS, CDR2 SASEGT.

This clonotype was picked up many times. The rearrangement uses TRBV28 and TRBJ1-2, with TRBD1 matching over 9 bases. The germline V gene encodes CDR1 MDHEN and CDR2 SYDVKM. This CDR3 region has 13 residues. The V gene end was trimmed by 2 bases and the J gene end by 6 bases; junction bases not matched to a gene: 1. The CDR3 coding sequence is TGTGCCAGCAGTTTACGACAGGGGGATGGCTACACCTTC. This sequence encodes CASSLRQGDGYTF.

This clonotype was seen more than once but under ten times. The CDR3 spells CASSSEAGTGGFQETQYF. The CDR3 DNA reads as TGTGCCAGCAGTTCCGAGGCCGGGACAGGGGGATTCCAAGAGACCCAGTACTTC. V and J are TRBV27 and TRBJ2-5, with 11 bases identical to TRBD1. V gave up 4 bases and J gave up 1 base; unmatched junction bases: 11. CDR3 length equals 18 residues. CDR1 is MNHEY and CDR2 is SMNVEV in the germline V gene (reference sequence).

The table lists this clonotype with a few counts. The chain has TRBV6-2 or TRBV6-3 and TRBJ2-2, with TRBD2 matching 8 bases. The V and J ends lost 7 bases and 3 bases, in that order; junction bases with no gene match: 7. The CDR3 has 15 residues. Germline CDR1 MNHEY, CDR2 SVGEGT. This CDR3 reads CASTHGGGHTGELFF. The CDR3 nucleotides are TGTGCCAGCACCCACGGGGGGGGCCACACCGGGGAGCTGTTTTTT.

This clonotype showed up many times. The rearrangement joins TRBV2 to TRBJ2-7; TRBD2 might be the D (6 bases). This CDR3 has 11 residues. Germline loops: CDR1 SNHLY, CDR2 FYNNEI. V lost 3 bases to trimming and J lost 7 bases, with 7 bases between them. CDR3 sequence reads: CASSEEGEQYF. Written as DNA, the CDR3 is TGTGCCAGCAGTGAGGAGGGTGAGCAGTACTTC.

CDR3: CASSQDMGLLAKNIQYF. CDR3 bases: TGTGCCAGCAGCCAAGATATGGGACTTCTAGCCAAAAACATTCAGTACTTC. The chain joins TRBV3-1 to TRBJ2-4; maybe TRBD2 (6 bases). The CDR3 is 17 amino acids. V shed 0 bases and J shed 0 bases, with 12 bases lying between them. Germline assignment: CDR1 LGHDT and CDR2 YNNKEL (reference sequence).

This clonotype was recorded many times. The chain has TRBV27 and TRBJ2-5; D gene uncertain. The CDR3 sequence is 14 residues long. V was trimmed by 2 bases and J by 0 bases, leaving 7 bases between them. Per germline, CDR1 MNHEY and CDR2 SMNVEV (reference sequence). This CDR3 reads CASSLLGYQETQYF. The CDR3 region has the DNA TGTGCCAGCAGTTTACTGGGATACCAAGAGACCCAGTACTTC.

The sample holds many counts of this clonotype. The chain links TRBV4-1 to TRBJ2-7; possibly TRBD1 for D (5 bases). Trimming shortened V by 0 bases and J by 4 bases, and 13 bases separated the two germline ends. Germline CDR1 MGHRA, CDR2 YSYEKL. This CDR3 has 15 amino acids. The CDR3 DNA is TGCGCCAGCAGCCAAGATAGGCCCAACAGGTACGAGCAGTACTTC. Its protein product is CASSQDRPNRYEQYF.

This clonotype was counted many times. V gene TRBV10-3 combines with J gene TRBJ2-5; TRBD2 matches 10 bases. Losses at the gene ends were 5 bases for V and 4 bases for J; bases not matched to a gene: 4. CDR3 size: 14 residues. Germline assignment: CDR1 ENHRY and CDR2 SYGVKD. Written as DNA, the CDR3 is TGTGCCATCAGTCAAGCGGGAGGGCTAGAGACCCAGTACTTC. It is translated as CAISQAGGLETQYF.

There are many counts of this clonotype. The chain couples TRBV6-1 to TRBJ1-3, with D unresolved. This CDR3 region has 13 residues. The V gene lost 4 bases and the J gene lost 4 bases, with 8 bases spanning the gap. CDR1 is MNHNS and CDR2 is SASEGT in the germline V gene. This CDR3 reads CASSAGKGNTIYF. The CDR3 DNA reads TGTGCCAGCAGTGCGGGGAAAGGAAACACCATATATTTT.

This chain links TRBV6-5 with TRBJ1-5; a weak D match, TRBD1 (6 bases). The CDR3 has 14 residues. Germline CDR1 is MNHEY and CDR2 is SVGAGI. V lost 6 bases, J lost 7 bases, and 16 bases lay in between. The CDR3 sequence: CASSGRAGDQPQHF. The CDR3 DNA is TGTGCCAGCAGCGGGCGGGCAGGGGACCAGCCCCAGCATTTT.

This clonotype appeared many times. This chain connects TRBV18 to TRBJ1-1; D unclear. The germline V and J ends were trimmed by 6 bases and 1 base, with 21 bases remaining between them. The CDR3 covers 17 residues. Per the germline V gene, CDR1 is KGHSH and CDR2 is LQKENI. The CDR3 sequence: CASSYFRLGGSNTEAFF. The CDR3 DNA sequence: TGTGCCAGCTCGTATTTTCGCCTTGGAGGTTCGAACACTGAAGCTTTCTTT.

At least ten counts were recorded for this clonotype. The chain has TRBV12-3 or TRBV12-4 and TRBJ1-3; the D gene is possibly TRBD1 (6 bases). The CDR3 contains 18 residues. V lost 6 bases, J lost 2 bases, and 23 bases lay in between. The CDR3 is CASRSGKTGSSPGNTIYF. The CDR3 region has the DNA TGTGCCAGCAGATCCGGAAAAACAGGGAGTTCGCCTGGAAACACCATATATTTT.

This chain links TRBV12-3 or TRBV12-4 with TRBJ2-7, with 9 bases identical to TRBD1. Trimming removed 6 bases from V and 6 bases from J; junction bases left unmatched: 9. The CDR3 has 14 residues. CDR3 sequence: CASRPGTGPLEQYF. For the CDR3, the DNA is TGTGCCAGCAGACCAGGGACAGGGCCCCTCGAGCAGTACTTC.

This clonotype has at least ten counts. Written as DNA, the CDR3 is TGTGCCAGCGCCGGACGGATCTATGGCTACACCTTC. Encoded protein: CASAGRIYGYTF. This chain connects TRBV6-1 to TRBJ1-2; the D is unclear. Trimming stripped 8 bases from V and 4 bases from J, with 11 bases between. The germline gives CDR1 MNHNS, CDR2 SASEGT. The CDR3 runs 12 residues.

This clonotype was seen many times. The rearrangement joins TRBV5-4 to TRBJ2-5; 10 bases align to TRBD2. Germline lookup yields CDR1 SGHNT and CDR2 YYREEE (reference sequence). CDR3 size: 15 residues. The V gene end was trimmed by 2 bases and the J gene end by 5 bases; junction bases not matched to a gene: 6. The CDR3 loop reads CASSFTSGDLETQYF. CDR3 DNA: TGTGCCAGCAGCTTTACTAGCGGGGACTTGGAGACCCAGTACTTC. Variable domain in full (rest from reference TRBV5-4 and TRBJ2-5): ETGVTQSPTHLIKTRGQQVTLRCSSQSGHNTVSWYQQALGQGPQFIFQYYREEENGRGNFPPRFSGLQFPNYSSELNVNALELDDSALYLCASSFTSGDLETQYFGPGTRLLVL.

The chain is built from TRBV27 and TRBJ2-7; the D gene is possibly TRBD2 (7 bases). This CDR3 has 16 residues. Looked up from germline, CDR1 is MNHEY and CDR2 is SMNVEV (reference sequence). Deletions cut 8 bases from V and 0 bases from J, with 20 bases between. CDR3 DNA: TGTGCCAGCCCCTCGCGGAGGGGGGGCCGCTCCTACGAGCAGTACTTC. This gives the protein CASPSRRGGRSYEQYF.

This clonotype was found many times. This rearrangement joins TRBV25-1 to TRBJ1-2; 7 nucleotides line up with TRBD1. Trimming removed 4 bases from V and 3 bases from J; junction bases left unmatched: 5. Germline V CDR1 and CDR2: MGHDK, SYGVNS. This CDR3 is 14 amino acids long. CDR3 coding DNA: TGTGCCAGCAGTGGACAGGGACAGTACTATGGCTACACCTTC. It is translated as CASSGQGQYYGYTF.

This clonotype turned up a few times. The chain employs TRBV6-2 or TRBV6-3 and TRBJ2-7, with unresolved D. V was trimmed by 6 bases and J by 2 bases, leaving 38 bases between them. This CDR3 is built from 22 residues. Germline V CDR1 and CDR2: MNHEY, SVGEGT. The DNA of the CDR3 is TGTGCCAGCAGCCCCTCCCAGTATACTGCTGGCAGATTCTTAATACAAACCTACGAGCAGTACTTC. Amino acid sequence: CASSPSQYTAGRFLIQTYEQYF.

In its sample, this clonotype was seen many times. CDR3: CASSFARDGTGELFF. In DNA, the CDR3 is TGTGCCAGCAGTTTCGCCAGGGACGGCACCGGGGAGCTGTTTTTT. The chain has TRBV12-3 or TRBV12-4 and TRBJ2-2, with D possibly being TRBD1 or TRBD2 (5 bases each). The V end lost 3 bases, the J end lost 4 bases, and 12 bases lay between the germline ends. CDR3 length: 15 residues.

This clonotype was seen repeatedly, ten times or more. This chain links TRBV3-1 with TRBJ2-5, with a possible D match to TRBD1 (6 bases). CDR1 is LGHDT and CDR2 is YNNKEL in the germline V gene (reference sequence). With 4 bases removed from V and 1 base from J, the gap between germline ends came to 16 bases. The CDR3 is 16 residues long. The CDR3 DNA reads as TGTGCCAGCAGCCGGGTCAGTACAGGGACCCAAGAGACCCAGTACTTC. This codes for CASSRVSTGTQETQYF.

This clonotype was detected many times. V gene TRBV2 combines with J gene TRBJ1-1; D may be TRBD1 (5 bases). V lost 6 bases, J lost 0 bases, and 14 bases lay in between. CDR1 and CDR2 from the germline V gene are SNHLY and FYNNEI. The CDR3 is made up of 15 amino acids. CDR3 amino acids: CASRGLQALNTEAFF. DNA of the CDR3: TGTGCCAGCAGGGGACTACAGGCTCTGAACACTGAAGCTTTCTTT. Complete variable domain (other parts from reference TRBV2 and TRBJ1-1): EPEVTQTPSHQVTQMGQEVILRCVPISNHLYFYWYRQILGQKVEFLVSFYNNEISEKSEIFDDQFSVERPDGSNFTLKIRSTKLEDSAMYFCASRGLQALNTEAFFGQGTRLTVV.

The J gene is TRBJ1-1, the V gene TRBV12-3 or TRBV12-4, with D perhaps TRBD1 (5 bases). The V end lost 6 bases, the J end lost 1 base, and 12 bases lay between the germline ends. The CDR3 runs 14 residues. The CDR3 sequence: CASRQTERNTEAFF. The CDR3 DNA follows: TGTGCCAGCAGACAGACAGAGAGGAACACTGAAGCTTTCTTT.

This clonotype has only a few counts. The chain links TRBV10-3 to TRBJ2-5, with 13 bases matching TRBD2. V was clipped by 6 bases and J by 5 bases; unmatched bases: 9. Germline values: CDR1 ENHRY, CDR2 SYGVKD. The CDR3 sequence is 16 residues long. CDR3 coding DNA: TGTGCCATCAGCCCCAGGACTAGCGGGGGACGGGAGACCCAGTACTTC. It translates to CAISPRTSGGRETQYF.

The sample holds many counts of this clonotype. J is TRBJ2-4 and V is TRBV12-3 or TRBV12-4, with 8 bases fitting TRBD1. Germline trimming cut 6 bases from V and 7 bases from J; bases unmatched to any gene: 5. CDR3 size: 13 residues. In nucleotides, the CDR3 is TGTGCCAGCAGCTGGACAGGGACGAACATTCAGTACTTC. Residues: CASSWTGTNIQYF.